This T cell receptor (beta chain) was recorded in a study of tumour-infiltrating T cells in Burkitt lymphoma. About the research overall: Patients covered every epidemiological subtype of Burkitt lymphoma. Survival, overall and progression-free, tracked with productive clonality. Study findings and constraints: Several public clonotypes recurred in numerous Burkitt lymphoma patients.

V was trimmed by 4 bases and J by 4 bases, leaving 14 bases between them. In germline, CDR1 is SQVTM, CDR2 ANQGSEA. The CDR3 has 14 residues. TCRdb's table, derived via immunoSEQ multiplex PCR, lists solely in-frame clones and lacks some. Counted here are around 6,600 clones, over 75% occurring once; the ten biggest clones make up approximately 10%. As regards this clone: Its antigen is unknown.

Source material: tumor tissue. This chain uses TRBV29-1 with TRBJ1-5; D ambiguous. This TCR came from a human donor with Burkitt lymphoma. This chain's CDR3 is CSVAGGIPNQPQHF. The CDR3 region has the DNA TGCAGCGTTGCCGGCGGGATACCAAATCAGCCCCAGCATTTT.